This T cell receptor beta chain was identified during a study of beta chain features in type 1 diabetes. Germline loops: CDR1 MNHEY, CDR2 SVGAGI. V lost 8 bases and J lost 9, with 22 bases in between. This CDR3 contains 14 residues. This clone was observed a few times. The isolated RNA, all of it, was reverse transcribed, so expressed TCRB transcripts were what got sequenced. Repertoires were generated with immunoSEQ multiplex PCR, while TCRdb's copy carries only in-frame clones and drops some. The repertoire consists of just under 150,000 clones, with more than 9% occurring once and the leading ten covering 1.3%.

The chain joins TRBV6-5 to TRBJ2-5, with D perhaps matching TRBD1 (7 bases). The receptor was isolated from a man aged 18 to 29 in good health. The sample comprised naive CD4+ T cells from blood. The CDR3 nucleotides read TGTGCCAGCCGGTTACAGGAGGGGGCGAGGGCCCAGTACTTC. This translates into CASRLQEGARAQYF.